The 17 T cell receptor beta chains reported below all come from one sample, sequenced in a study of blood T cell repertoires in COVID-19. Clones were sequenced by immunoSEQ multiplex PCR, and TCRdb holds only the in-frame ones, with some missing. The sample has approximately 470,000 clones; 80% to 90% are singletons. Sequenced sample: peripheral blood. The receptor set was obtained from a human donor in a cohort sampled during active COVID-19.

The V and J genes are TRBV4-1 and TRBJ2-7, with D perhaps matching TRBD1 (6 bases). Germline values: CDR1 MGHRA, CDR2 YSYEKL. The CDR3 runs 15 residues. Trimming took off 4 bases at V and 6 bases at J, with 19 bases between the two ends. The CDR3 loop is CASSRQTGQNSEQYF. The CDR3 coding sequence is TGCGCCAGCAGCCGACAGACCGGACAGAACTCCGAGCAGTACTTC.

This clone has only one observation. The chain uses TRBV21-1 and TRBJ2-1; the table's D call of TRBD2 was not tested on the DNA. TRBV21-1 is an annotated pseudogene. This CDR3 has 16 residues. The CDR3 is CASSKGTASSYNEQFF. The CDR3 DNA reads TGTGCCAGCAGCAAAGGAACCGCGAGCTCCTACAATGAGCAGTTCTTC.

This sequence joins TRBV29-1 and TRBJ1-4, with D possibly TRBD1 on 6 matching bases. V was shortened by 6 bases and J by 4 bases, with 15 bases between the two germline ends. The CDR3 has 14 amino acids. Germline values: CDR1 SQVTM, CDR2 ANQGSEA. In DNA form, the CDR3 reads TGCAGCGTAACAGGGAACACTAATAATGAAAAACTGTTTTTT. Encoded protein: CSVTGNTNNEKLFF.

The chain couples TRBV9 to TRBJ2-1; 8 bases are a match to TRBD1. This CDR3 spans 15 amino acids. CDR1 and CDR2 from the germline V gene are SGDLS and YYNGEE. V lost 3 bases and J lost 2; bases outside the gene matches: 4. CDR3 coding DNA: TGTGCCAGCAGCGCCAGGGGGCAGCCCTACAATGAGCAGTTCTTC. It translates to CASSARGQPYNEQFF. The entire variable domain, with the rest obtained from reference TRBV9 and TRBJ2-1, is as follows: DSGVTQTPKHLITATGQRVTLRCSPRSGDLSVYWYQQSLDQGLQFLIQYYNGEERAKGNILERFSAQQFPDLHSELNLSSLELGDSALYFCASSARGQPYNEQFFGPGTRLTVL.

The V gene is TRBV28, the J gene TRBJ1-5, with D possibly matching TRBD1 (6 bases). This CDR3 is built from 13 residues. The germline gives CDR1 MDHEN, CDR2 SYDVKM. V lost 9 bases and J 0 bases, leaving 9 bases between the germline ends. CDR3 sequence reads: CASQGYSNQPQHF. In DNA, the CDR3 is TGTGCCAGTCAGGGGTATAGCAATCAGCCCCAGCATTTT.

This chain joins TRBV4-2 and TRBJ2-5; 8 bases are a match to TRBD2. The CDR3 sequence is 18 residues long. Trimming cost V 0 bases and J 2 bases; bases outside gene matches: 11. Germline CDR1 LGHNA, CDR2 YNFKEQ. The CDR3 here is CASSQDYRAGGLQETQYF. The CDR3 nucleotides read TGTGCCAGCAGCCAAGATTACCGGGCGGGAGGCCTACAAGAGACCCAGTACTTC.

This rearrangement joins TRBV9 to TRBJ2-5, with TRBD2 identical over 11 bases. Germline-derived CDR1 and CDR2 are SGDLS and YYNGEE. CDR3 length equals 17 residues. Unmatched junction bases numbered 8, after V lost 0 bases and J lost 4 bases. In nucleotides, the CDR3 is TGTGCCAGCAGCGTAGGGGTAGCGGGAGGGCCAAGAGAGACCCAGTACTTC. Amino acids: CASSVGVAGGPRETQYF.

The chain recombines TRBV12-5 with TRBJ2-3, with 11 bases aligning to TRBD2. Germline V gives CDR1 LGHNT, CDR2 FRNRAP. V lost 0 bases to trimming and J lost 5 bases; unmatched junction nucleotides: 7. CDR3 length: 17 residues. CDR3 loop: CASGLVYSGRAGDTQYF. The CDR3 DNA is TGTGCTAGTGGTTTGGTATATAGCGGGAGGGCAGGAGATACGCAGTATTTT. Looking up the rest from reference TRBV12-5 and TRBJ2-3 gives the full variable domain: DARVTQTPRHKVTEMGQEVTMRCQPILGHNTVFWYRQTMMQGLELLAYFRNRAPLDDSGMPKDRFSAEMPDATLATLKIQPSEPRDSAVYFCASGLVYSGRAGDTQYFGPGTRLTVL.

The V gene is TRBV7-2, the J gene TRBJ1-4, with 7 bases identical to TRBD1. There are 15 residues in the CDR3. Trimming cost V 4 bases and J 7 bases; bases outside gene matches: 9. Germline V gene data show CDR1 as SGHTA and CDR2 as FQGNSA. The CDR3 protein is CASSSATGRGEKLFF. In DNA, the CDR3 is TGTGCCAGCAGCTCCGCGACAGGGAGAGGTGAAAAACTGTTTTTT.

V and J are TRBV7-2 and TRBJ1-2, with TRBD1 as a possible D gene (5 bases). CDR1 SGHTA and CDR2 FQGNSA come from the germline V gene. This CDR3 has 13 amino acids. The V end lost 1 base, the J end lost 4 bases, and 7 bases lay between the germline ends. The chain's CDR3 is CASSLDRLYGYTF. CDR3 nucleotide sequence: TGTGCCAGCAGCTTAGACAGGCTCTATGGCTACACCTTC.

This clone occurred a few times. V gene TRBV18 combines with J gene TRBJ1-2, with D unclear. The CDR3 extends over 14 amino acids. Germline V gene lookup returns CDR1 KGHSH and CDR2 LQKENI. Trimming cost V 4 bases and J 3 bases, with 12 bases left between them. CDR3 DNA: TGTGCCAGCTCACTGTCAGGTGAATACTATGGCTACACCTTC. Its protein product is CASSLSGEYYGYTF. The full variable domain, in which reference TRBV18 and TRBJ1-2 provide the parts outside the CDR3, is NAGVMQNPRHLVRRRGQEARLRCSPMKGHSHVYWYRQLPEEGLKFMVYLQKENIIDESGMPKERFSAEFPKEGPSILRIQQVVRGDSAAYFCASSLSGEYYGYTFGSGTRLTVV.

The chain recombines TRBV4-1 with TRBJ2-7; 12 bases map to TRBD2. The V gene end was trimmed by 4 bases and the J gene end by 1 base; junction bases not matched to a gene: 2. The CDR3 consists of 15 residues. Germline CDR1 and CDR2: MGHRA and YSYEKL. The CDR3 region is CASSRGLAGSYEQYF. CDR3 sequence (DNA): TGCGCCAGCAGCCGAGGACTAGCGGGGTCCTACGAGCAGTACTTC.

The gene calls are TRBV11-2 and TRBJ1-1; 11 bases match TRBD1. V was pared by 3 bases and J by 4 bases, with 4 bases of the junction left unmatched. The germline V gene encodes CDR1 SGHAT and CDR2 FQNNGV. This CDR3 contains 15 residues. DNA for the CDR3: TGTGCCAGCAGCTTCACCGGGACAGGGGGCACTGAAGCTTTCTTT. It translates to CASSFTGTGGTEAFF.

The rearrangement links TRBV19 to TRBJ2-1, with 8 bases aligning to TRBD2. CDR1 is LNHDA, CDR2 SQIVND, per germline (reference sequence). Trimming removed 5 bases from V and 5 bases from J; junction bases left unmatched: 8. CDR3 length: 15 residues. The CDR3 coding sequence is TGTGCCAGTAGTGAAGGCGGGAGGACAGACAATGAGCAGTTCTTC. It yields the protein CASSEGGRTDNEQFF.

This rearrangement joins TRBV6-5 to TRBJ2-1, with D perhaps matching TRBD1 (6 bases). The CDR3 runs to 13 residues. Looked up from germline, CDR1 is MNHEY and CDR2 is SVGAGI. V lost 10 bases and J 9 bases, leaving 19 bases between the germline ends. CDR3 region: CATCYHRDGEQFF. In DNA, the CDR3 is TGTGCCACCTGCTACCACAGGGACGGTGAGCAGTTCTTC.

V is TRBV24-1 and J is TRBJ1-2; D not certain. V was cut by 4 bases and J by 8 bases, with 13 bases left in between. From germline, CDR1 is KGHDR and CDR2 SFDVKD. This CDR3 comprises 13 residues. CDR3 amino acids: CATSDRSYGGYTF. Written as DNA, the CDR3 is TGTGCCACCAGTGACCGATCGTATGGCGGCTACACCTTC.

J is TRBJ2-2 and V is TRBV7-2; weak D call: TRBD2 (5 bases). Trimming left V 3 bases short and J 6 bases short, with 14 bases between. The V gene's germline CDR1 is SGHTA and CDR2 FQGNSA. CDR3 size: 15 residues. CDR3 sequence (DNA): TGTGCCAGCAGCTTCACAAGGGAGAGACCCGGGGAGCTGTTTTTT. As protein: CASSFTRERPGELFF.